This TCR beta chain was retrieved from a study of blood T cell repertoires in COVID-19. Across the whole study: The samples span acute and convalescent COVID-19 from the United States, Italy and Spain. PBMCs, B-cell-depleted T cells, or T cells provided the cDNA or gDNA that made up the material.

CDR1 is MDHEN and CDR2 is SYDVKM in the germline V gene. The CDR3 contains 16 residues. V gave up 10 bases and J gave up 4 bases, with 23 bases separating them. In the source study's methods: From reference gene primer amplification, estimates of nucleated cell counts were derived. Libraries were prepared by immunoSEQ multiplex PCR; TCRdb keeps only in-frame clonotypes and omits some of them. V and J calls and clone size are those listed in that table; D and trimming were worked out from the DNA. The sample lists over 90,000 clones, roughly 92% occurring once. The TCR comes from a woman between 45 and 65 years old with COVID-19, enrolled during active disease. The V gene is TRBV28, the J gene TRBJ1-5; perhaps TRBD1 as D (6 bases). The sequenced material came from peripheral blood. The CDR3 DNA sequence: TGTGCCACCAATCTAGGGGGGGGGCTTTTAAATCAGCCCCAGCATTTT. Encoded protein: CATNLGGGLLNQPQHF.